This is a list of T cell receptor beta chains from one sample in a study of shared clonotypes between healthy human individuals. The repertoire was sequenced with immunoSEQ multiplex PCR; TCRdb's copy has only in-frame clones and lacks some. Found here are approximately 2.5 million clones, more than 80% of them singletons; the top ten hold around 0.14%. The sequencing sample was made of naive CD4+ T cells sorted from blood. The receptor source for this set is a young man in good health. Each CDR3 is given with its conserved first and last residue. Each record gives: CDR3 length, V gene, J gene, CDR3 protein.

length: 14
V: TRBV18
J: TRBJ2-7
CDR3: CASSPLKTGVEQYF

length: 19
V: TRBV6-4
J: TRBJ1-6
CDR3: CASSDLFHRAHSYNSPLHF

length: 15
V: TRBV6-1
J: TRBJ2-7
CDR3: CASSTRQGGLGEQYF

length: 18
V: TRBV5-4
J: TRBJ2-3
CDR3: CASSLLGRTSRHTDTQYF

length: 15
V: TRBV2
J: TRBJ2-7
CDR3: CASSDPGQGSYEQYF

length: 13
V: TRBV7-2
J: TRBJ1-2
CDR3: CASSSRTGEGYTF

length: 14
V: TRBV6-5
J: TRBJ2-7
CDR3: CASSRGVLSYEQYF

length: 14
V: TRBV10-3
J: TRBJ2-3
CDR3: CAISEVLRTDTQYF

length: 13
V: TRBV9
J: TRBJ1-6
CDR3: CASSVGANSPLHF

length: 12
V: TRBV2
J: TRBJ1-1
CDR3: CASSGRNTEAFF

length: 15
V: TRBV4-1
J: TRBJ1-2
CDR3: CASSQEMAEGYGYTF

length: 17
V: TRBV4-1
J: TRBJ2-7
CDR3: CASSQPHSGRALYEQYF

length: 12
V: TRBV7-9
J: TRBJ2-5
CDR3: CASSLGESPVDF

length: 16
V: TRBV7-2
J: TRBJ1-1
CDR3: CASSFLQASMNTEAFF

length: 14
V: TRBV9
J: TRBJ1-4
CDR3: CASSDLGPNEKLFF

length: 12
V: TRBV5-5
J: TRBJ2-3
CDR3: CASSLSTDTQYF

length: 12
V: TRBV10-2
J: TRBJ1-2
CDR3: CASSRDIDGYTF

length: 16
V: TRBV5-1
J: TRBJ2-2
CDR3: CASSYLAGVNTGELFF

length: 13
V: TRBV5-1
J: TRBJ2-7
CDR3: CASSLEGTYEQYF

length: 12
V: TRBV30
J: TRBJ2-3
CDR3: CAWSVATTGQYF

length: 14
V: TRBV27
J: TRBJ1-1
CDR3: CASNSLVSNTEAFF

length: 19
V: TRBV19
J: TRBJ1-5
CDR3: CASSTYPRQGARGNQPQHF

length: 15
V: TRBV7-2
J: TRBJ2-1
CDR3: CASSKPGQLTNEQFF

length: 15
V: TRBV2
J: TRBJ2-2
CDR3: CASIGGGVNTGELFF

length: 14
V: TRBV6-5
J: TRBJ1-1
CDR3: CASSYIGLNTEAFF

length: 13
V: TRBV30
J: TRBJ1-2
CDR3: CAWSLGNNYGYTF

length: 21
V: TRBV27
J: TRBJ2-6
CDR3: CASSSPFAGTLEFSGANVLTF

length: 22
V: TRBV7-6
J: TRBJ2-3
CDR3: CASSLALTATPTLAGGSDTQYF

length: 16
V: TRBV18
J: TRBJ2-5
CDR3: CASSLGPTGGQETQYF

length: 13
V: TRBV9
J: TRBJ1-5
CDR3: CASSEGSNQPQHF

length: 15
V: TRBV4-1
J: TRBJ1-1
CDR3: CASSQGTTANTEAFF

length: 12
V: TRBV6-5
J: TRBJ2-7
CDR3: CASTGDAYEQYF

length: 13
V: TRBV19
J: TRBJ2-3
CDR3: CASSVPGELTQYF

length: 14
V: TRBV6-6
J: TRBJ2-7
CDR3: CASSYPEIASEQYF

length: 13
V: TRBV19
J: TRBJ1-2
CDR3: CASGLQGTGGYTF

length: 16
V: TRBV18
J: TRBJ1-2
CDR3: CASSPVAGGRQNGYTF

length: 14
V: TRBV19
J: TRBJ2-1
CDR3: CASGDRARGTPRFF

length: 13
V: TRBV9
J: TRBJ1-1
CDR3: CASSARQGDEAFF

length: 16
V: TRBV5-4
J: TRBJ2-7
CDR3: CASSSPGLAGGYEQYF

length: 13
V: TRBV5-1
J: TRBJ1-2
CDR3: CASSPNPGLGYTF

length: 14
V: TRBV7-2
J: TRBJ2-7
CDR3: CASSSQRTGYEQYF

length: 19
V: TRBV10-1
J: TRBJ2-1
CDR3: CASSHGTSGRRGAYNEQFF

length: 14
V: TRBV25-1
J: TRBJ2-7
CDR3: CASSRDAAIYEQYF

length: 15
V: TRBV6-6
J: TRBJ1-1
CDR3: CASNSQGADDTEAFF

length: 11
V: TRBV10-3
J: TRBJ2-1
CDR3: CAIRGVGEQFF

length: 14
V: TRBV6-6
J: TRBJ2-1
CDR3: CASSNSGGANEQFF

length: 15
V: TRBV5-1
J: TRBJ2-1
CDR3: CASSLQMGPLNEQFF

length: 18
V: TRBV5-3
J: TRBJ2-3
CDR3: CARSFETGRNASTDTQYF

length: 13
V: TRBV27
J: TRBJ2-2
CDR3: CASSLSISGELFF

length: 12
V: TRBV7-2
J: TRBJ2-5
CDR3: CASSLGKETQYF

length: 13
V: TRBV6-4
J: TRBJ2-3
CDR3: CASSDRRTDTQYF

length: 14
V: TRBV6-6
J: TRBJ1-3
CDR3: CASTGQRTGNTIYF

length: 16
V: TRBV5-1
J: TRBJ1-3
CDR3: CASSLGSGNSGNTIYF

length: 16
V: TRBV7-9
J: TRBJ2-1
CDR3: CASSLPGTSSNNEQFF

length: 15
V: TRBV19
J: TRBJ2-1
CDR3: CASSTLEAGDNEQFF

length: 14
V: TRBV6-1
J: TRBJ1-1
CDR3: CASSEEALNTEAFF

length: 15
V: TRBV6-1
J: TRBJ2-7
CDR3: CASSSGLLVPYEQYF

length: 18
V: TRBV19
J: TRBJ1-5
CDR3: CASSIDGTGEGSNQPQHF

length: 15
V: TRBV19
J: TRBJ1-2
CDR3: CATRDDGQGVYGYTF

length: 14
V: TRBV5-1
J: TRBJ2-3
CDR3: CASSLTSGVDTQYF